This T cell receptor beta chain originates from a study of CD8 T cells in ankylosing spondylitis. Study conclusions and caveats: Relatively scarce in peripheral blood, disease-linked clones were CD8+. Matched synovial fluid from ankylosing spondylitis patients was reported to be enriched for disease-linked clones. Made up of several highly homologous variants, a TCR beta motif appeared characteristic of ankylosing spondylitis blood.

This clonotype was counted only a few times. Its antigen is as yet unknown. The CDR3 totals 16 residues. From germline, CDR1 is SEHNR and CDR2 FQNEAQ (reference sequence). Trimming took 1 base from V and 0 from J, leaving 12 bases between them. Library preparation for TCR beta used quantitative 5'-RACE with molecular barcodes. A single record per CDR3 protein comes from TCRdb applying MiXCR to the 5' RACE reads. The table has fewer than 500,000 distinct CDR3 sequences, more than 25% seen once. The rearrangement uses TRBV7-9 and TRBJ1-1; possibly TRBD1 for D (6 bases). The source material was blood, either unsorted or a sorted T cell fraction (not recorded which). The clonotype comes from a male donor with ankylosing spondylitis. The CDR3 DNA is TGTGCCAGCAGCTTAGAATGGGCAGGGGTGAACACTGAAGCTTTCTTT. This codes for CASSLEWAGVNTEAFF.